Listed here are 23 T cell receptor beta chains from one sample, sequenced in a study of T cells in Graves' hyperthyroidism and ophthalmopathy (dated by TCRdb to 2018 to 2020). The library came from multiplex PCR. The data were produced on an Illumina HiSeq 2000. TCR beta CDR3 regions were amplified from RNA transcripts. The first round of RT-PCR for the TCR CDR3 was performed with the HTBI primer set and the Qiagen OneStep RT-PCR kit. The raw public reads went through TCRdb reprocessing: fastp at Q25, MiXCR clone calling, in-frame beta chains kept. Rows are unified per CDR3 protein, each entry keeping the most common DNA and genes. In this sample the table shows fewer than 350,000 distinct CDR3 sequences, roughly a fifth of which occur a single time. About 35% of the sample rests with the top ten. Sequenced material: blood. These TCRs come from a man in his fifties or sixties with Graves' ophthalmopathy.

This clonotype has at least ten counts. V gene TRBV6-5 combines with J gene TRBJ1-4, with TRBD1 matching over 7 bases. The CDR3 is 13 residues long. Trimming at V came to 2 bases and at J to 6 bases, leaving 0 bases not matched to a gene. Per germline, CDR1 MNHEY and CDR2 SVGAGI. CDR3 in DNA: TGTGCCAGCAGTTACGGACAGGATGAAAAACTGTTTTTT. Translation: CASSYGQDEKLFF.

This rearrangement joins TRBV6-1 to TRBJ1-2; D remains ambiguous. Germline V gene sequence: CDR1 MNHNS, CDR2 SASEGT. There are 11 residues in the CDR3. V was cut by 8 bases and J by 8 bases, with 12 bases left in between. The CDR3 loop reads CASDRMRGYTF. The CDR3 DNA reads as TGTGCCAGCGACCGAATGAGGGGCTACACCTTC.

This clonotype was recorded many times. The CDR3 DNA follows: TGTGCCAGCAGTGAGGCAGTTAACTATGGCTACACCTTC. Its translation is CASSEAVNYGYTF. The chain joins TRBV6-1 to TRBJ1-2, with D unresolved. The length of the CDR3 is 13 residues. Germline V gene lookup returns CDR1 MNHNS and CDR2 SASEGT. Trimming pared 3 bases from V and 1 base from J, leaving 6 bases between.

This clonotype was observed at least ten times. This chain uses TRBV30 with TRBJ1-1, with 9 bases that match TRBD1. J lost 1 base, V lost 3 bases, and 3 bases had no gene match. The CDR3 spans 14 residues. Germline values: CDR1 GTSNPN, CDR2 SVGIG (reference sequence). The CDR3 loop reads CAWRGDRANTEAFF. The CDR3 DNA reads as TGTGCCTGGAGGGGGGACAGGGCGAACACTGAAGCTTTCTTT.

This clonotype was recorded at least ten times. The V call is TRBV20-1, the J call TRBJ2-5; no clear D gene. CDR3 length equals 11 residues. The germline V and J ends were trimmed by 7 bases and 11 bases, with 17 bases remaining between them. Per germline, CDR1 DFQATT and CDR2 SNEGSKA (reference sequence). CDR3 sequence reads: CSVLPDELQYF. CDR3 nucleotides: TGCAGTGTCCTACCAGACGAGCTACAGTACTTC.

The sample holds many counts of this clonotype. This chain joins TRBV12-3 or TRBV12-4 and TRBJ1-6, with 7 bases lining up with TRBD1. This CDR3 is 14 amino acids long. The trim removed 4 bases at V and 9 bases at J, leaving 6 bases unmatched. CDR3 loop: CASSSGTEVSPLHF. CDR3 DNA: TGTGCCAGCAGTTCTGGGACAGAGGTTTCACCCCTCCACTTT.

This clonotype was observed at least ten times. V gene TRBV12-3 or TRBV12-4 combines with J gene TRBJ2-1; TRBD2 matches 9 bases. The CDR3 length is 13 residues. The V gene end was trimmed by 3 bases and the J gene end by 10 bases; junction bases not matched to a gene: 4. CDR3 DNA: TGTGCCAGCAGTTTGGGCGGGAGGGACGAGCAGTTCTTC. It specifies CASSLGGRDEQFF.

This chain links TRBV25-1 with TRBJ2-2; D uncertain. The CDR3 covers 13 residues. Germline V gives CDR1 MGHDK, CDR2 SYGVNS. The germline V and J ends were trimmed by 5 bases and 6 bases, with 10 bases remaining between them. The CDR3 loop reads CASSSSWAGELFF. The CDR3 DNA reads TGTGCCAGCAGTTCTTCTTGGGCCGGGGAGCTGTTTTTT.

This clonotype was recorded at least ten times. The chain uses TRBV2 and TRBJ2-7, with D uncertain. Trimming removed 3 bases at V and 3 bases at J, with 6 bases between. Germline CDR1 and CDR2: SNHLY and FYNNEI. The CDR3 runs 12 residues. The CDR3, as DNA: TGTGCCAGCAGTGACAGGATCTACGAGCAGTACTTC. This codes for CASSDRIYEQYF.

This clonotype came up many times. The rearrangement links TRBV5-1 to TRBJ2-3; TRBD2 might be the D (5 bases). This CDR3 spans 15 amino acids. V lost 4 bases and J lost 6, with 18 bases in between. Looked up from germline, CDR1 is SGHRS and CDR2 is YFSETQ. CDR3 sequence reads: CASSIVVGERDTQYF. CDR3 coding DNA: TGCGCCAGCAGCATAGTAGTCGGGGAGAGGGATACGCAGTATTTT. The full variable domain, its missing parts supplied by reference TRBV5-1 and TRBJ2-3, is KAGVTQTPRYLIKTRGQQVTLSCSPISGHRSVSWYQQTPGQGLQFLFEYFSETQRNKGNFPGRFSGRQFSNSRSEMNVSTLELGDSALYLCASSIVVGERDTQYFGPGTRLTVL.

On this clonotype: Possible read error: a much larger clone is one base away. The gene calls are TRBV3-1 and TRBJ2-1; tentative D call: TRBD2 (6 bases). CDR1 and CDR2 (germline): LGHDT, YNNKEL (reference sequence). There are 15 residues in the CDR3. The CDR3 DNA sequence: TGTGCCGGCAGCCAAGACGGGCGCGGGGCCAATGAGCAGTTCTTC. This gives the protein CAGSQDGRGANEQFF.

This clonotype was counted at least ten times. The chain carries TRBV3-1 and TRBJ2-3; 8 bases are shared with TRBD2. The CDR3 totals 17 residues. Germline loops: CDR1 LGHDT, CDR2 YNNKEL (reference sequence). V gave up 4 bases and J gave up 3 bases; unmatched junction bases: 12. The CDR3 nucleotides are TGTGCCAGCAGCCCTTCCGGGCTAGCGGGTCGAACAGATACGCAGTATTTT. Its translation: CASSPSGLAGRTDTQYF.

Worth noting for this clonotype: A much larger clone is a single base away; this may be a read error. The chain combines TRBV6-1 with TRBJ2-1, with D perhaps TRBD2 (5 bases). This CDR3 spans 11 amino acids. CDR1 is MNHNS, CDR2 SASEGT, per germline. Between the trimmed V and J ends, which lost 3 bases and 9 bases, there was a span of 6 bases. Here the CDR3 reads CASSDAGEQFF. The CDR3 coding sequence is TGTGCCAGCAGTGATGCGGGTGAGCAGTTCTTC.

This clonotype is a singleton in its sample. Just one base apart from a much larger clone, this may be a read error. This chain uses TRBV20-1 with TRBJ1-5; perhaps TRBD1 as D (6 bases). The CDR3 is 14 amino acids. The germline V gene encodes CDR1 DFQATT and CDR2 SNEGSKA (reference sequence). DNA for the CDR3: TGCGGTGCTAGAGAGGGGGGGGGCAATCAGCCCCAGCATTTT. This encodes CGAREGGGNQPQHF.

CDR3 nucleotides: TGCAGCGTTGCCAGGCTTCCTTACAATGAGCAGTTCTTC. Protein product: CSVARLPYNEQFF. This rearrangement joins TRBV29-1 to TRBJ2-1; D not resolved. The CDR3 has 13 residues. Deletions cut 4 bases from V and 4 bases from J, with 11 bases between. Germline loops: CDR1 SQVTM, CDR2 ANQGSEA.

This clonotype was counted a single time. The rearrangement links TRBV29-1 to TRBJ2-2; 7 positions match TRBD1. V was clipped by 2 bases and J by 0 bases; unmatched bases: 3. The CDR3 consists of 15 residues. The V gene's germline CDR1 is SQVTM and CDR2 ANQGSEA. In nucleotides, the CDR3 is TGCAGCGTTGAAACAGGACAGGCGAACACCGGGGAGCTGTTTTTT. This codes for CSVETGQANTGELFF.

This clonotype has only one observation. This could be a read error, since a much larger clone is one nucleotide away. The chain joins TRBV10-3 to TRBJ1-4; D not certain. This CDR3 is built from 16 residues. Per the germline V gene, CDR1 is ENHRY and CDR2 is SYGVKD. V was trimmed by 0 bases and J by 8 bases, leaving 16 bases between them. CDR3 sequence: CAISESVGRHSEKLFF. CDR3 nucleotide sequence: TGTGCCATCAGTGAGTCCGTTGGACGACACTCAGAAAAACTGTTTTTT.

This clonotype was counted between two and nine times. The J gene is TRBJ2-3, the V gene TRBV24-1, with 7 bases that match TRBD2. The CDR3 length is 17 residues. CDR1 and CDR2 (germline): KGHDR, SFDVKD. After removal of 5 bases from V and 2 bases from J, the junction contained 12 bases not matched to a gene. Written as DNA, the CDR3 is TGTGCCACCAGTGCCCTGACAAGCGGGGAGAACACAGATACGCAGTATTTT. Protein product: CATSALTSGENTDTQYF.

V and J are TRBV6-5 and TRBJ2-2; the match to TRBD2 covers 9 bases. In germline, CDR1 is MNHEY, CDR2 SVGAGI. The trim removed 0 bases at V and 4 bases at J, leaving 15 bases unmatched. The CDR3 is made up of 20 amino acids. This CDR3 reads CASSYSRAGLAGWSTGELFF. The CDR3 DNA sequence: TGTGCCAGCAGTTACTCACGAGCGGGACTAGCCGGATGGTCCACCGGGGAGCTGTTTTTT.

This chain links TRBV20-1 with TRBJ2-3; no definite D call. CDR1 and CDR2 from the germline V gene are DFQATT and SNEGSKA (reference sequence). The CDR3 extends over 15 amino acids. V was cut by 3 bases and J by 3 bases, with 16 bases left in between. CDR3 region: CSASLVATFTDTQYF. The CDR3 DNA reads TGCAGTGCTAGTCTAGTAGCAACGTTTACAGATACGCAGTATTTT.

The V and J genes are TRBV6-6 and TRBJ2-1, with TRBD2 matching over 10 bases. V dropped 0 bases and J dropped 9; count of bases not matched to a gene: 8. The CDR3 is 16 residues long. The germline CDR1 and CDR2 sequences are MNHNY and SVGAGI (reference sequence). The CDR3 nucleotides are TGTGCCAGCAGTTACTCGAGCGGGAGGGGATCGAGTGAGCAGTTCTTC. As protein: CASSYSSGRGSSEQFF.

This clonotype was counted only a few times. This chain connects TRBV6-1 to TRBJ2-1, with 8 bases matching TRBD2. J gave up 9 bases and V 7 bases, and 5 bases lay outside the gene matches. This CDR3 spans 12 amino acids. Germline CDR1 MNHNS, CDR2 SASEGT. The chain's CDR3 is CASTGGLGEQFF. In nucleotides, the CDR3 is TGTGCCAGCACGGGGGGGCTGGGTGAGCAGTTCTTC.

The chain is built from TRBV6-1 and TRBJ2-7, with 10 bases that match TRBD2. The DNA end is more similar to TRBJ2-1, so the J call may be wrong. The CDR3 runs 15 residues. Germline CDR1 and CDR2: MNHNS and SASEGT. The CDR3 reads CASSSGLAGAYEQFF. As DNA, the CDR3 is TGTGCCAGCAGTTCAGGCCTAGCGGGAGCCTACGAGCAGTTCTTC.